These T cell receptor beta chains were read from a single sample in a study of CD8 T cells in Susac syndrome. Each CDR3 protein is one row after TCRdb ran MiXCR on the immunoSEQ multiplex PCR reads. Among hundreds of thousands of distinct CDR3 sequences listed, roughly 85% were seen once. Sequenced material: CD8+ T cells from PBMCs. The receptors come from a human donor with multiple sclerosis. Each CDR3 is given with its conserved first and last residue. The D gene is left open where the match is weak. Expanded clones get a size class; other rows say once, few or many, or leave the size out.

TRBV20-1	NA	TRBJ2-5	NA	CSARLLTAKPGQETQYF	TGCAGTGCTAGACTCCTTACAGCGAAGCCGGGCCAAGAGACCCAGTACTTC
TRBV25-1	NA	TRBJ2-7	NA	CASSRARKDEQYF	TGTGCCAGCAGTCGGGCCAGGAAGGACGAGCAGTACTTC
TRBV28	NA	TRBJ2-1	once	CASSLVVQGTYNEQFF	TGTGCCAGCAGTTTAGTGGTCCAGGGTACCTACAATGAGCAGTTCTTC
TRBV29-1	NA	TRBJ2-1	NA	CSFTGVLSNEQFF	TGCAGCTTCACGGGGGTTTTATCCAATGAGCAGTTCTTC
TRBV11-2	TRBD2	TRBJ2-7	NA	CASSSITSGRNYEQYF	TGTGCCAGCAGCTCTATAACTAGCGGGAGGAACTACGAGCAGTACTTC
TRBV29-1	NA	TRBJ2-1	NA	CSGTVGSGYNEQFF	TGCAGCGGTACCGTGGGGTCGGGGTACAATGAGCAGTTCTTC
TRBV4-1	TRBD1	TRBJ2-1	once	CASSQIQGVPYNEQFF	TGCGCCAGCAGCCAAATTCAGGGGGTCCCCTACAATGAGCAGTTCTTC
TRBV18	NA	TRBJ1-1	NA	CASSPPVPNTEAFF	TGTGCCAGCTCACCACCGGTCCCGAACACTGAAGCTTTCTTT
TRBV7-2	NA	TRBJ2-5	NA	CASSLNPPGRETQYF	TGTGCCAGCAGCTTAAATCCGCCAGGGCGGGAGACCCAGTACTTC
TRBV9	TRBD2	TRBJ2-1	NA	CASSVAGGLENEQFF	TGTGCCAGCAGCGTAGCTGGGGGACTAGAGAATGAGCAGTTCTTC
TRBV5-4	NA	TRBJ1-1	NA	CASSLLPEEGTEAFF	TGTGCCAGCAGCTTGTTGCCGGAGGAGGGCACTGAAGCTTTCTTT
TRBV20-1	TRBD2	TRBJ2-1	NA	CSARDWASGAPYNEQFF	TGCAGTGCTAGAGATTGGGCTAGCGGAGCACCCTACAATGAGCAGTTCTTC
TRBV24-1	TRBD2	TRBJ2-1	NA	CATSDPGTSAALYNEQFF	TGTGCCACCAGTGACCCCGGGACTAGCGCGGCTCTATACAATGAGCAGTTCTTC
TRBV27	NA	TRBJ2-3	NA	CASSLKPAPTDTQYF	TGTGCCAGCAGTTTAAAGCCGGCTCCCACAGATACGCAGTATTTT
TRBV11-2	TRBD2	TRBJ2-7	once	CASSSSPIAGVYEQYF	TGTGCCAGCAGCTCCAGCCCGATAGCGGGAGTATACGAGCAGTACTTC
TRBV7-8	NA	TRBJ2-1	NA	CASSDPLGVPYNEQFF	TGTGCCAGCAGTGATCCCTTAGGTGTTCCCTACAATGAGCAGTTCTTC
TRBV7-9	NA	TRBJ2-1	NA	CASSLVPYNEQFF	TGTGCCAGCAGCTTGGTCCCGTACAATGAGCAGTTCTTC
TRBV7-3	TRBD2	TRBJ2-1	NA	CASSFRLAGPSGDEQFF	TGTGCCAGCAGCTTTCGACTAGCGGGGCCGAGCGGGGATGAGCAGTTCTTC
TRBV28	NA	TRBJ2-2	NA	CASSLGASRTGELFF	TGTGCCAGCAGTTTAGGGGCGAGCCGCACCGGGGAGCTGTTTTTT
TRBV6-2/TRBV6-3	TRBD1	TRBJ1-5	NA	CASSRLVGQGIYSNQPQHF	TGTGCCAGCAGTCGACTGGTGGGACAGGGGATTTATAGCAATCAGCCCCAGCATTTT